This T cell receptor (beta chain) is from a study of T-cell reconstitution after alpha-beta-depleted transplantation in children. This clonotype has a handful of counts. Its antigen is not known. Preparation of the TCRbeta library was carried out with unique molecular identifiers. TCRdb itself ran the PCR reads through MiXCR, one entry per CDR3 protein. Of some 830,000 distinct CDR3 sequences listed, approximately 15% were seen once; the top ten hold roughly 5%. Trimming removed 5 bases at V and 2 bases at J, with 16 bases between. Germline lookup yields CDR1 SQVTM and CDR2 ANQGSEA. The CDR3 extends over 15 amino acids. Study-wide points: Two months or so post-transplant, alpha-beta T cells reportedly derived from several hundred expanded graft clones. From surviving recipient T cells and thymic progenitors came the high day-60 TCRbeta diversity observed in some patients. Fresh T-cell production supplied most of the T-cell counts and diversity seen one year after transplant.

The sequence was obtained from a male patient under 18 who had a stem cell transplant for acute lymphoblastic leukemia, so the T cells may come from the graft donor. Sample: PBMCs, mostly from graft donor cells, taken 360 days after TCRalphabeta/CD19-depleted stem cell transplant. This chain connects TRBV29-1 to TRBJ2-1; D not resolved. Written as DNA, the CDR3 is TGCAGCGTTTTTTTTGACACACGTCCCTACAATGAGCAGTTCTTC. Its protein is CSVFFDTRPYNEQFF.